A single sample is the source of the 10 T cell receptor beta chains below, sequenced in a study of identical twins. TCRdb called the 5' RACE reads again in MiXCR, with one record for every CDR3 protein. Among around 370,000 distinct CDR3 sequences listed, about 10% were seen once. Sequences were obtained from naive T cells sorted from blood. Receptors originate from a woman aged 45-60 years in good health.

This chain joins TRBV4-1 and TRBJ2-5; D tentatively reads TRBD1 or TRBD2 (6 bases each). V lost 6 bases and J lost 0, with 14 bases in between. Germline V gene lookup returns CDR1 MGHRA and CDR2 YSYEKL. This CDR3 has 15 residues. In DNA, the CDR3 is TGCGCCAGCAGGTCCTCGGGGGCTTACCAAGAGACCCAGTACTTC. Amino acid sequence: CASRSSGAYQETQYF.

The chain employs TRBV9 and TRBJ2-6, with unresolved D. Germline lookup yields CDR1 SGDLS and CDR2 YYNGEE. This CDR3 region has 14 residues. V was trimmed by 4 bases and J by 4 bases, leaving 9 bases between them. The CDR3 loop is CASSSLGGANVLTF. In DNA, the CDR3 is TGTGCCAGCAGCTCCCTGGGGGGGGCCAACGTCCTGACTTTC. Combining the CDR3 with reference TRBV9 and TRBJ2-6 gives the whole variable domain DSGVTQTPKHLITATGQRVTLRCSPRSGDLSVYWYQQSLDQGLQFLIQYYNGEERAKGNILERFSAQQFPDLHSELNLSSLELGDSALYFCASSSLGGANVLTFGAGSRLTVL.

In this sample, this clonotype turned up a few times. V is TRBV12-3 or TRBV12-4 and J is TRBJ2-7; D is ambiguous. Between the trimmed V and J ends, which lost 4 bases and 2 bases, there was a span of 15 bases. The CDR3 runs to 15 residues. The CDR3 DNA is TGTGCCAGCAGTTCGTCGTCAAGTACGGCCTACGAGCAGTACTTC. It translates to CASSSSSSTAYEQYF.

This chain links TRBV10-3 with TRBJ2-2; D not certain. In germline, CDR1 is ENHRY, CDR2 SYGVKD. This CDR3 comprises 15 residues. V lost 8 bases and J lost 1, with 14 bases in between. CDR3 residues: CAIRPSTQNTGELFF. CDR3 DNA sequence: TGTGCCATCCGCCCCAGTACTCAGAACACCGGGGAGCTGTTTTTT.

The sample holds a few counts of this clonotype. This chain joins TRBV20-1 and TRBJ1-2; TRBD1 might be the D (5 bases). Germline loops: CDR1 DFQATT, CDR2 SNEGSKA (reference sequence). The CDR3 length is 12 residues. V was cut by 8 bases and J by 6 bases, with 16 bases left in between. The CDR3 DNA reads TGCAGTACAACCCCAGGGCTCCATGGCTACACCTTC. It codes for CSTTPGLHGYTF.

In its sample, this clonotype was seen many times. This sequence joins TRBV13 and TRBJ2-3; 15 bases line up with TRBD2. Trimming cost V 1 base and J 6 bases; bases outside gene matches: 5. Germline assignment: CDR1 PRHDT and CDR2 FYEKMQ (reference sequence). This CDR3 spans 17 amino acids. In DNA form, the CDR3 reads TGTGCCAGCAGCTTAGAGGGACTAGCGGGAGGCCTCGATACGCAGTATTTT. Its protein is CASSLEGLAGGLDTQYF.

With regard to this clonotype: Germline is not matched at one junction end, which may reflect a read error. This chain joins TRBV4-1 and TRBJ1-2; 9 bases align to TRBD1. The CDR3 is 13 amino acids. Germline V gene data show CDR1 as MGHRA and CDR2 as YSYEKL. In nucleotides, the CDR3 is TGCGCCACCAGCCTCGCGGGACAGGGTTCTAGGGCCTTC. Encoded protein: CATSLAGQGSRAF.

This clonotype was recorded at least ten times. This rearrangement joins TRBV20-1 to TRBJ2-3; TRBD2 matches at 8 bases. V shed 3 bases, J shed 5 bases, and the junction held 10 bases outside the gene matches. The CDR3 length is 15 residues. Germline assignment: CDR1 DFQATT and CDR2 SNEGSKA (reference sequence). The CDR3: CSARPFSGKVDTQYF. The CDR3 DNA reads as TGCAGTGCTAGGCCATTTAGCGGGAAGGTAGATACGCAGTATTTT.

This clonotype was detected many times. This chain uses TRBV12-3 or TRBV12-4 with TRBJ2-5; unclear D gene. Trimming left V 3 bases short and J 4 bases short, with 9 bases between. The CDR3 runs 13 residues. In DNA form, the CDR3 reads TGTGCCAGCAGTTTTGGTTCTCTAGAGACCCAGTACTTC. Protein sequence: CASSFGSLETQYF.

The chain uses TRBV20-1 and TRBJ2-2, with 7 bases matching TRBD1. V shed 6 bases and J 1 base; nucleotides not matched to a gene: 5. This CDR3 has 14 residues. Germline assignment: CDR1 DFQATT and CDR2 SNEGSKA (reference sequence). The DNA for the CDR3 is TGCAGTGCATCCAGGACAGGGAACACCGGGGAGCTGTTTTTT. It yields the protein CSASRTGNTGELFF.